The rows below give T cell receptor beta chains drawn from one sample of a study of CD8 T cells in ankylosing spondylitis. Each CDR3 protein is one row after TCRdb ran MiXCR on the 5' RACE reads. This sample has 200,000 to 300,000 distinct CDR3 sequences, with around 25% found just once. Sequences were obtained from blood, either unsorted or a sorted T cell fraction (not recorded which). These receptor sequences come from a male donor with ankylosing spondylitis or in good health (not recorded which). Each CDR3 is given with its conserved first and last residue. Each record gives: D gene, J gene, V gene, clone size, CDR3 protein, CDR3 DNA. D genes are given only for firm matches. Size is omitted from some rows. Given values are once, few, many or a class for expanded clones.

d_call: TRBD1
j_call: TRBJ1-1
v_call: TRBV20-1
clone_size: NA
cdr3_aa: CSARVTGDTEAFF
cdr3_nt: TGCAGTGCTAGAGTAACAGGGGACACTGAAGCTTTCTTT

d_call: NA
j_call: TRBJ1-5
v_call: TRBV2
clone_size: NA
cdr3_aa: CASSDKGLGPQHF
cdr3_nt: TGTGCCAGCAGTGACAAGGGCCTGGGGCCCCAGCATTTT

d_call: TRBD1
j_call: TRBJ2-5
v_call: TRBV12-3/TRBV12-4
clone_size: many
cdr3_aa: CASTPRDRAQETQYF
cdr3_nt: TGTGCCAGCACACCTAGGGACAGGGCGCAAGAGACCCAGTACTTC

d_call: NA
j_call: TRBJ1-6
v_call: TRBV20-1
clone_size: NA
cdr3_aa: CSADWDRNNSPLHF
cdr3_nt: TGCAGTGCCGACTGGGACCGTAATAATTCACCCCTCCACTTT

d_call: TRBD1
j_call: TRBJ2-7
v_call: TRBV20-1
clone_size: many
cdr3_aa: CSARAIGTGSYEQYF
cdr3_nt: TGCAGTGCTAGGGCAATCGGGACAGGAAGCTACGAGCAGTACTTC

d_call: NA
j_call: TRBJ2-7
v_call: TRBV6-1
clone_size: NA
cdr3_aa: CASSEKGRGLPYEQYF
cdr3_nt: TGTGCCAGCAGTGAAAAGGGCAGGGGTCTTCCATACGAGCAGTACTTC

d_call: NA
j_call: TRBJ1-5
v_call: TRBV27
clone_size: few
cdr3_aa: CASNEGGFNQPQHF
cdr3_nt: TGTGCCAGCAACGAGGGGGGATTCAATCAGCCCCAGCATTTT

d_call: TRBD2
j_call: TRBJ2-5
v_call: TRBV20-1
clone_size: few
cdr3_aa: CSAAPPGLEETQYF
cdr3_nt: TGCAGTGCTGCACCTCCGGGACTAGAAGAGACCCAGTACTTC

d_call: NA
j_call: TRBJ2-7
v_call: TRBV20-1
clone_size: many
cdr3_aa: CSARGQAYEQYF
cdr3_nt: TGCAGTGCTAGAGGACAGGCCTACGAGCAGTACTTC

d_call: NA
j_call: TRBJ1-2
v_call: TRBV15
clone_size: NA
cdr3_aa: CATSREGLGYGYTF
cdr3_nt: TGTGCCACCAGCAGAGAGGGTCTCGGCTATGGCTACACCTTC

d_call: NA
j_call: TRBJ1-2
v_call: TRBV19
clone_size: NA
cdr3_aa: CASSKADGGYGYTF
cdr3_nt: TGTGCCAGTAGTAAGGCAGACGGAGGATATGGCTACACCTTC

d_call: NA
j_call: TRBJ2-3
v_call: TRBV18
clone_size: NA
cdr3_aa: CASSPGSVDTQYF
cdr3_nt: TGTGCCAGCTCACCGGGGTCCGTAGATACGCAGTATTTT

d_call: NA
j_call: TRBJ1-1
v_call: TRBV12-3/TRBV12-4
clone_size: many
cdr3_aa: CASRLAGTLKGAFF
cdr3_nt: TGTGCCAGCAGGCTAGCCGGGACCCTAAAGGGAGCTTTCTTT

d_call: TRBD2
j_call: TRBJ2-3
v_call: TRBV10-1
clone_size: many
cdr3_aa: CASSEGTSGDTDTQYF
cdr3_nt: TGCGCCAGCAGTGAAGGGACTAGCGGGGACACAGATACGCAGTATTTT

d_call: NA
j_call: TRBJ1-2
v_call: TRBV20-1
clone_size: few
cdr3_aa: CSARNGRANYGYTF
cdr3_nt: TGCAGTGCTAGAAATGGGAGGGCTAACTATGGCTACACCTTC

d_call: NA
j_call: TRBJ2-5
v_call: TRBV20-1
clone_size: NA
cdr3_aa: CSARNLAEPETQYF
cdr3_nt: TGCAGTGCTAGAAACTTAGCGGAGCCAGAGACCCAGTACTTC